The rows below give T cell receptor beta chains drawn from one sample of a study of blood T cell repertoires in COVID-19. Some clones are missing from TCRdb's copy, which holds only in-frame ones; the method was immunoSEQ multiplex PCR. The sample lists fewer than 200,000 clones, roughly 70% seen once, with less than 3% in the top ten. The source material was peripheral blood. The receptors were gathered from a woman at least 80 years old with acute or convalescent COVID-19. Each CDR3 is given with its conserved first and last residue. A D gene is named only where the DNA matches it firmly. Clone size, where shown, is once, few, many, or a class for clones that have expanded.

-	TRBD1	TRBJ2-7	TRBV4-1	TGCGCCAGCAGCCGCGGACAGGGGCCATCCTACGAGCAGTACTTC	CASSRGQGPSYEQYF
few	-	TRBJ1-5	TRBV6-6	TGTGCCAGCCGGGACAATCAGCCCCAGCATTTT	CASRDNQPQHF
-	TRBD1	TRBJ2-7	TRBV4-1	TGCGCCAGCAGCTGGGGGAGAGACAGGGGGCTTACTCTATACGAGCAGTACTTC	CASSWGRDRGLTLYEQYF
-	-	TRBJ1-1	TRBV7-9	TGTGCCAGCATCCTCGTCACTCGGAACACTGAAGCTTTCTTT	CASILVTRNTEAFF
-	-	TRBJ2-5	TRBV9	TGTGCCAGCAGCGCGCGGGGAGGAGGGGAGACCCAGTACTTC	CASSARGGGETQYF
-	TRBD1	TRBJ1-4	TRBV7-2	TGTGCCAGCAGCTTAGCGACAGGGAATACTGAAAAACTGTTTTTT	CASSLATGNTEKLFF
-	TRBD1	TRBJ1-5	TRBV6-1	TGTGCCAGCAGTGAATATCCGCCCGGACAGGGAATACAGCCCCAGCATTTT	CASSEYPPGQGIQPQHF
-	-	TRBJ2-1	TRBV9	TGTGCCAGCAGCCCACAGGGGGGGACCTACAATGAGCAGTTCTTC	CASSPQGGTYNEQFF
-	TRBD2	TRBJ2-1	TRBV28	TGTGCCAGCATGGCGGGAGGAAACAATGAGCAGTTCTTC	CASMAGGNNEQFF
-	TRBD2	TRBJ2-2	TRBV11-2	TGTGCCAGCAGCTTAGCTAGCGGGAACACCGGGGAGCTGTTTTTT	CASSLASGNTGELFF
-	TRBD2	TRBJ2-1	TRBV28	TGTGCCAGCAGCCCCAGACCCGGACTAGCGGGATACAATGAGCAGTTCTTC	CASSPRPGLAGYNEQFF
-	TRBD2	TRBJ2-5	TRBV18	TGTGCCAGCTCCCCGGGACTAGAAGAGACCCAGTACTTC	CASSPGLEETQYF